This T cell receptor beta chain was sequenced during a study of metastatic and nonmetastatic thyroid tumors. This clone is medium-sized within its sample. V was cut by 1 base and J by 0 bases, with 9 bases left in between. This CDR3 is built from 15 residues. The germline V gene encodes CDR1 MGHRA and CDR2 YSYEKL. Through MiXCR, TCRdb re-clonotyped the PCR reads. In the table there are 2,000 to 2,500 clones, around a quarter of which are singletons. Thyroid surgery was performed in patients who had received no treatment beforehand. The sample was adjacent normal tissue. The TCR sequence derives from a male donor with papillary thyroid cancer or a benign thyroid nodule (not recorded which). Some clones in this sample may be carry-over from other donors' samples. The chain employs TRBV4-1 and TRBJ1-1; no definite D call. The CDR3 loop reads CASSQGSDMNTEAFF. CDR3 nucleotides: TGCGCCAGCAGCCAAGGGTCCGATATGAACACTGAAGCTTTCTTT.